Listed below are T cell receptor beta chains from one sample, sequenced in a study of response to subunit inactivated influenza vaccine. TCRdb called the RT-PCR reads again in MiXCR, with one record for every CDR3 protein. This table has around 520,000 distinct CDR3 sequences, roughly 23% appearing once. Sequencing was performed on CD4+ T cells sorted from PBMCs, taken about 5 days after vaccination. These receptors originate from a man over 45 who received an inactivated influenza vaccine. The CDR3 runs from the conserved cysteine through the conserved F or W. Fields, in order: D gene, J gene, clone size, V gene, CDR3 protein, CDR3 DNA. A D gene is named only where the DNA matches it firmly. The size of a clone is reported for some rows only, either as once, few or many, or as a class for expanded clones.

TRBD1	TRBJ2-7	NA	TRBV6-2/TRBV6-3	CASRHWDRSYEQYF	TGTGCCAGCAGACATTGGGACAGATCCTACGAGCAGTACTTC
NA	TRBJ2-5	NA	TRBV27	CASSFSISETQYF	TGTGCCAGCAGTTTTTCGATATCAGAGACCCAGTACTTC
TRBD2	TRBJ2-2	NA	TRBV12-3/TRBV12-4	CASSPLAGVLSGELFF	TGTGCCAGCAGCCCACTAGCGGGGGTGCTTTCTGGGGAGCTGTTTTTT
TRBD2	TRBJ2-5	few	TRBV4-3	CASSRRLAGSPETQYF	TGCGCCAGCAGCCGGAGACTAGCGGGAAGCCCGGAGACCCAGTACTTC
TRBD1	TRBJ2-1	few	TRBV4-3	CASSQGTGGDLQFF	TGCGCCAGCAGCCAGGGGACAGGGGGCGATTTACAGTTCTTC
NA	TRBJ2-1	NA	TRBV20-1	CSALDFGAHNEQFF	TGCAGTGCTCTGGACTTCGGGGCACACAATGAGCAGTTCTTC
TRBD1	TRBJ1-1	few	TRBV4-3	CASSQDNRGRQAFF	TGCGCCAGCAGCCAAGATAACAGGGGGCGACAAGCTTTCTTT
NA	TRBJ1-1	few	TRBV9	CASSERPSTVGTEAFF	TGTGCCAGCAGCGAGCGCCCCTCGACAGTCGGCACTGAAGCTTTCTTT
TRBD2	TRBJ2-2	few	TRBV27	CASTSPRGSGTGELFF	TGTGCCAGCACTTCCCCCCGCGGGAGTGGTACCGGGGAGCTGTTTTTT
NA	TRBJ1-2	few	TRBV5-1	CASSPRVNYGYTF	TGCGCCAGCAGCCCTCGAGTTAACTATGGCTACACCTTC
NA	TRBJ2-3	few	TRBV6-2/TRBV6-3	CASKPGLRGDTQYF	TGTGCCAGCAAACCGGGACTTCGGGGAGATACGCAGTATTTT
NA	TRBJ2-2	NA	TRBV6-1	CASGGPTGELFF	TGTGCCAGCGGGGGGCCCACCGGGGAGCTGTTTTTT
TRBD2	TRBJ2-7	NA	TRBV29-1	CSVAATSGSNEQYF	TGCAGCGTTGCAGCGACTAGCGGGAGCAACGAGCAGTACTTC
TRBD2	TRBJ2-2	NA	TRBV4-3	CASSQDEREIAGELFF	TGCGCCAGCAGCCAAGATGAGCGGGAGATAGCCGGGGAGCTGTTTTTT
TRBD2	TRBJ2-2	few	TRBV2	CASSKTSGGINTGELFF	TGTGCCAGCAGTAAGACTAGCGGGGGTATAAACACCGGGGAGCTGTTTTTT
NA	TRBJ2-2	NA	TRBV5-5	CASKGLTYTGELFF	TGTGCCAGCAAAGGACTAACCTACACCGGGGAGCTGTTTTTT
TRBD2	TRBJ2-5	NA	TRBV9	CASSVAPSGRYQETQYF	TGTGCCAGCAGCGTAGCTCCTAGCGGGAGGTACCAAGAGACCCAGTACTTC
NA	TRBJ2-1	few	TRBV3-1	CASSQLTRRNEQFF	TGTGCCAGCAGCCAACTGACTCGACGGAATGAGCAGTTCTTC
TRBD1	TRBJ1-4	many	TRBV7-2	CASSLGQSFATNEKLFF	TGTGCCAGCAGCTTGGGACAGAGCTTCGCAACTAATGAAAAACTGTTTTTT
TRBD1	TRBJ1-1	NA	TRBV7-6	CASSFGQGETEAFF	TGTGCCAGCAGTTTTGGACAGGGGGAAACTGAAGCTTTCTTT
NA	TRBJ1-1	NA	TRBV24-1	CATSDTLNTEAFF	TGTGCCACCAGTGATACGTTGAACACTGAAGCTTTCTTT
NA	TRBJ2-5	NA	TRBV11-2	CASSPLRGREETQYF	TGTGCCAGCAGCCCCCTGCGGGGGCGAGAAGAGACCCAGTACTTC
NA	TRBJ1-5	NA	TRBV12-3/TRBV12-4	CASSFRHPNQPQHF	TGTGCCAGCAGTTTCAGACATCCTAATCAGCCCCAGCATTTT
NA	TRBJ2-2	NA	TRBV25-1	CASSESGWTGELFF	TGTGCCAGCAGTGAATCAGGGTGGACCGGGGAGCTGTTTTTT
TRBD1	TRBJ1-5	NA	TRBV7-2	CASSIRTGDNQPQHF	TGTGCCAGCAGCATCAGGACAGGGGACAATCAGCCCCAGCATTTT
TRBD2	TRBJ2-2	few	TRBV5-6	CASRGGGPGTGELFF	TGTGCCAGCAGGGGCGGGGGGCCCGGCACCGGGGAGCTGTTTTTT
NA	TRBJ1-1	few	TRBV28	CASAQANTEAFF	TGTGCCAGCGCACAGGCGAACACTGAAGCTTTCTTT
TRBD2	TRBJ2-7	few	TRBV4-3	CASSQDQLAGAEQYF	TGCGCCAGCAGCCAAGATCAACTAGCGGGAGCCGAGCAGTACTTC
NA	TRBJ2-2	many	TRBV15	CATSRVGRNTGELFF	TGTGCCACCAGCAGAGTTGGCCGAAACACCGGGGAGCTGTTTTTT
TRBD2	TRBJ2-1	few	TRBV7-2	CASHRAGVNEQFF	TGTGCCTCACACCGAGCGGGAGTTAATGAGCAGTTCTTC
NA	TRBJ1-1	few	TRBV6-2/TRBV6-3	CASSYKANTEAFF	TGTGCCAGCAGTTACAAAGCTAACACTGAAGCTTTCTTT
TRBD1	TRBJ2-2	NA	TRBV4-3	CASSQEVADRVTGELFF	TGCGCCAGCAGCCAAGAGGTGGCGGACAGGGTAACCGGGGAGCTGTTTTTT
NA	TRBJ2-1	few	TRBV24-1	CATSDSPGWDPYNEQFF	TGTGCCACCAGTGATTCCCCGGGTTGGGACCCCTACAATGAGCAGTTCTTC
NA	TRBJ2-6	NA	TRBV5-5	CASSYPGAGANVLTF	TGTGCCAGCAGCTATCCGGGTGCTGGGGCCAACGTCCTGACTTTC
NA	TRBJ2-3	NA	TRBV7-2	CASSANRGADTQYF	TGTGCCAGCAGCGCGAATCGCGGGGCAGATACGCAGTATTTT
TRBD1	TRBJ2-1	few	TRBV5-8	CASSLRGQGAEQFF	TGTGCCAGCAGCTTGCGGGGACAGGGGGCTGAGCAGTTCTTC
NA	TRBJ1-2	NA	TRBV18	CASSPTEDYGYTF	TGTGCCAGCTCACCAACTGAAGACTATGGCTACACCTTC
NA	TRBJ1-2	few	TRBV7-9	CASSFTQSNYGYTF	TGTGCCAGCAGCTTTACCCAGAGTAACTATGGCTACACCTTC
NA	TRBJ2-1	NA	TRBV6-2/TRBV6-3	CASFRSRAYNEQFF	TGTGCCAGCTTTCGGTCCCGGGCTTACAATGAGCAGTTCTTC
TRBD2	TRBJ2-1	NA	TRBV20-1	CSAETRLAGGPEQFF	TGCAGTGCTGAAACTAGACTAGCGGGGGGCCCGGAGCAGTTCTTC
NA	TRBJ2-1	few	TRBV18	CASSPPRTEYNEQFF	TGTGCCAGCTCACCACCCCGGACAGAGTACAATGAGCAGTTCTTC
TRBD2	TRBJ2-1	NA	TRBV3-1	CASSQIAGGNNEQFF	TGTGCCAGCAGCCAAATAGCGGGGGGGAACAATGAGCAGTTCTTC
NA	TRBJ2-3	NA	TRBV6-1	CASRGDRRTDTQYF	TGTGCCAGCCGGGGGGACAGACGCACAGATACGCAGTATTTT
NA	TRBJ1-5	NA	TRBV6-2/TRBV6-3	CASTEGGQPQHF	TGTGCCAGCACCGAGGGAGGTCAGCCCCAGCATTTT
NA	TRBJ2-3	NA	TRBV6-1	CASSETGREDTQYF	TGTGCCAGCAGTGAGACAGGTCGTGAGGATACGCAGTATTTT
NA	TRBJ2-4	NA	TRBV5-1	CASSAHPWLGKGKNIQYF	TGCGCCAGCAGCGCCCATCCTTGGCTGGGGAAGGGCAAAAACATTCAGTACTTC
TRBD2	TRBJ2-3	few	TRBV5-1	CASSLGGGRTDTQYF	TGCGCCAGCAGCTTGGGGGGGGGAAGAACAGATACGCAGTATTTT
NA	TRBJ2-7	NA	TRBV6-2/TRBV6-3	CASSRRGDRNYEQYF	TGTGCCAGCAGCCGACGGGGGGACAGAAACTACGAGCAGTACTTC
TRBD1	TRBJ2-7	NA	TRBV15	CATSRDLGQGSYEQYF	TGTGCCACCAGCAGAGATCTGGGACAGGGTTCCTACGAGCAGTACTTC
TRBD1	TRBJ2-1	few	TRBV7-2	CASRGTGGAYNEQFF	TGTGCCAGCAGGGGAACAGGGGGCGCCTACAATGAGCAGTTCTTC
NA	TRBJ2-7	NA	TRBV6-2/TRBV6-3	CASSYSVNRQYF	TGTGCCAGCAGTTACTCGGTTAACCGGCAGTACTTC
NA	TRBJ2-2	NA	TRBV5-1	CASSLSGEVTGELFF	TGCGCCAGCAGCTTAAGCGGCGAGGTAACCGGGGAGCTGTTTTTT
TRBD1	TRBJ1-1	few	TRBV5-1	CASSPGTGGTEAFF	TGCGCCAGCAGCCCCGGGACAGGAGGGACTGAAGCTTTCTTT
NA	TRBJ2-7	few	TRBV5-1	CASSPWREQDEQYF	TGCGCCAGCAGCCCCTGGAGGGAACAGGACGAGCAGTACTTC
NA	TRBJ2-5	NA	TRBV5-1	CASRFDRRETQYF	TGCGCCAGCAGGTTCGACAGGCGCGAGACCCAGTACTTC